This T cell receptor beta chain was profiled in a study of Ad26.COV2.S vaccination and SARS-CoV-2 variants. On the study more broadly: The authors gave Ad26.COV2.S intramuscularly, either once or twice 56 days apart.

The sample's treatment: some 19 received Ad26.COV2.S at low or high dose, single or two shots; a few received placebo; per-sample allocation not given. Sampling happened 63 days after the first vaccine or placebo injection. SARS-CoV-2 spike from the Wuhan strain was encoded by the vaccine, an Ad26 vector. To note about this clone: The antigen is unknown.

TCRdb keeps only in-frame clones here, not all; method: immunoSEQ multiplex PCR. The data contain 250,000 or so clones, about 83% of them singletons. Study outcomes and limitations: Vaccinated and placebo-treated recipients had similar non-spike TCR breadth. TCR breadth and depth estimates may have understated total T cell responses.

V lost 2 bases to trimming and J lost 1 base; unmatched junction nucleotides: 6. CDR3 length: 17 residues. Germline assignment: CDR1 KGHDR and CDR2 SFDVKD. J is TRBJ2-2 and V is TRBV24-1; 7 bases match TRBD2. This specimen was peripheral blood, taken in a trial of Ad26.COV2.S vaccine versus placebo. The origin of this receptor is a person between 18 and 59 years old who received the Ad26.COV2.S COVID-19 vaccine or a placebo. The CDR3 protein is CATSDYGAGKNTGELFF. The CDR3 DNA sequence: TGTGCCACCAGTGATTACGGAGCGGGAAAGAACACCGGGGAGCTGTTTTTT.